What follows are 5 T cell receptor beta chains derived from one specimen sequenced in a study of cytotoxic CD8 clonotypes in ibrutinib-treated CLL. Measured with immunoSEQ multiplex PCR; TCRdb has only the in-frame clones, and not every one. The sample lists roughly 300,000 clones, about 72% occurring once. Specimen: PBMCs, collected at disease progression, from a patient treated with ibrutinib. The origin of the receptors is a human donor with chronic lymphocytic leukemia.

The chain joins TRBV29-1 to TRBJ1-3, with 8 bases that match TRBD1. Trimming removed 6 bases from V and 0 bases from J; junction bases left unmatched: 4. CDR3 length: 14 amino acids. Germline-derived CDR1 and CDR2 are SQVTM and ANQGSEA. The CDR3 DNA is TGCAGCGTGTGGACAGGGCGCTCTGGAAACACCATATATTTT. Protein sequence: CSVWTGRSGNTIYF.

The rearrangement links TRBV2 to TRBJ2-1; D ambiguous. V was shortened by 2 bases and J by 3 bases, with 14 bases between the two germline ends. Looked up from germline, CDR1 is SNHLY and CDR2 is FYNNEI. The CDR3 is 16 residues long. DNA of the CDR3: TGTGCCAGCAGTGAAAGCACTTACTCACACTACAATGAGCAGTTCTTC. This translates into CASSESTYSHYNEQFF.

V usage is TRBV14 and J usage is TRBJ1-2, with D possibly being TRBD1 (5 bases). Germline lookup yields CDR1 SGHDN and CDR2 FVKESK. V was cut by 3 bases and J by 8 bases, with 25 bases left in between. This CDR3 has 17 residues. CDR3 amino acids: CASSHFRDLAPGGGYTF. The CDR3 DNA sequence: TGTGCCAGCAGCCATTTCCGGGACTTGGCCCCTGGTGGAGGCTACACCTTC.

This clone was found a few times. The chain is built from TRBV10-3 and TRBJ2-5; 7 positions match TRBD1. CDR3 length equals 13 residues. Germline trimming cut 7 bases from V and 3 bases from J; bases unmatched to any gene: 5. Looked up from germline, CDR1 is ENHRY and CDR2 is SYGVKD. For the CDR3, the DNA is TGTGCCATCACCTCCGACAGGGAAGAGACCCAGTACTTC. The encoded protein is CAITSDREETQYF.

The CDR3 reads CASSQVRGGDTQYF. Written as DNA, the CDR3 is TGCGCCAGCAGCCAAGTAAGGGGTGGGGATACGCAGTATTTT. J is TRBJ2-3 and V is TRBV4-1; TRBD1 might be the D (5 bases). The CDR3 covers 14 residues. The germline V gene has CDR1 MGHRA and CDR2 YSYEKL. Trimming stripped 1 base from V and 6 bases from J, with 11 bases between.